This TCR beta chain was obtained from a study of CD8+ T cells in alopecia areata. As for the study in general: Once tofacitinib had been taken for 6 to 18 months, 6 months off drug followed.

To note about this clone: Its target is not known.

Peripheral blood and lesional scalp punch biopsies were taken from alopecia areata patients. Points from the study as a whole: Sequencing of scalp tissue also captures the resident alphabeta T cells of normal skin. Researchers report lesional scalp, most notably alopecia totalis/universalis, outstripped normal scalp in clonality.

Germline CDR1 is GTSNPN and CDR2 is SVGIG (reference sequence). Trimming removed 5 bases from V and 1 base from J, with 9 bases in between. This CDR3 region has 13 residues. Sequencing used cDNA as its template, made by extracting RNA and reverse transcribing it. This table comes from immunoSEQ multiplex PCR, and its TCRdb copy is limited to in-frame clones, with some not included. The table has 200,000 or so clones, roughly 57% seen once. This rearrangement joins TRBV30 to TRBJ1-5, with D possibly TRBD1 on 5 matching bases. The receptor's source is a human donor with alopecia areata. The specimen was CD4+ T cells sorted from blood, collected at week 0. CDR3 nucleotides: TGTGCCTGGGGGACGGCGAGCAATCAGCCCCAGCATTTT. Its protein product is CAWGTASNQPQHF.